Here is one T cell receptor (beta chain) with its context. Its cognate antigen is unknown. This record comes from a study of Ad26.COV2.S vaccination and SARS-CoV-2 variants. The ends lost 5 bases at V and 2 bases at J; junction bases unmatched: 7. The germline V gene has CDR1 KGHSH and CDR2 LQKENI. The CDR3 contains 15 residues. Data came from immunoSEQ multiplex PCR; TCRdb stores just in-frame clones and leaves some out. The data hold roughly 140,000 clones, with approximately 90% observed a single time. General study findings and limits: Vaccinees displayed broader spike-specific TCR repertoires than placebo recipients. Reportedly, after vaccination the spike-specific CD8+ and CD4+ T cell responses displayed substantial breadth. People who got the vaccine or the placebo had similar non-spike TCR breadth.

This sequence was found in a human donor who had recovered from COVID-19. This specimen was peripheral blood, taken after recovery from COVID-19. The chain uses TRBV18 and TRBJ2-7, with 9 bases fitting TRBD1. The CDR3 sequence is CASSSPGQGAYEQYF. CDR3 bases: TGTGCCAGCTCATCCCCGGGACAGGGAGCCTACGAGCAGTACTTC.